What follows are 11 T cell receptor beta chains derived from one specimen sequenced in a study of cytomegalovirus exposure and HLA in healthy donors. The PCR contained 60 Vbeta and 13 Jbeta primers. Generated by immunoSEQ multiplex PCR, the TCRdb table keeps only in-frame clones and is missing some. The sample contains approximately 190,000 clones, about 70% of which appear only once. Sequenced input: PBMCs. The origin of the receptors is a woman aged 25 to 45 in good health and CMV-seronegative.

This rearrangement joins TRBV28 to TRBJ1-2; TRBD1 matches 7 bases. The germline CDR1 and CDR2 sequences are MDHEN and SYDVKM. This CDR3 is built from 16 residues. Unmatched junction bases numbered 17, after V lost 8 bases and J lost 5 bases. DNA of the CDR3: TGTGCCAGCGGTTCGGCAGGGGGTATCCCCTCTTATGGCTACACCTTC. Its protein is CASGSAGGIPSYGYTF.

In its sample, this clone was seen a few times. The gene calls are TRBV7-3 and TRBJ2-2; D possibly corresponds to TRBD1 (6 bases). The ends were cut back, 4 bases at V and 4 bases at J, with 13 bases in the middle. From germline, CDR1 is SGHTA and CDR2 FQGTGA. The CDR3 sequence is 15 residues long. The CDR3, as DNA: TGTGCCAGCAGCTCCACCGGGACACTCACCGGGGAGCTGTTTTTT. Its protein is CASSSTGTLTGELFF.

A single count supports this clone. This chain connects TRBV2 to TRBJ2-1, with 7 bases that match TRBD2. The CDR3 covers 12 residues. V lost 3 bases to trimming and J lost 10 bases; unmatched junction nucleotides: 3. Looked up from germline, CDR1 is SNHLY and CDR2 is FYNNEI. The CDR3 DNA reads TGTGCCAGCAGTGATAGAGCGGGAGAGCAGTTCTTC. Amino acid sequence: CASSDRAGEQFF.

The table lists this clone with a count of one. V is TRBV4-1 and J is TRBJ2-6, with 7 bases aligning to TRBD1. Germline V gives CDR1 MGHRA, CDR2 YSYEKL. J lost 4 bases, V lost 1 base, and 7 bases had no gene match. This CDR3 comprises 17 residues. DNA of the CDR3: TGCGCCAGCAGCCAAGGACAGGGAGTTACCGGGGCCAACGTCCTGACTTTC. Amino acids: CASSQGQGVTGANVLTF.

J is TRBJ2-3 and V is TRBV7-8, with a possible D match to TRBD1 (5 bases). CDR3 size: 13 residues. V shed 0 bases and J shed 5 bases, with 6 bases lying between them. Per the germline V gene, CDR1 is SGHVS and CDR2 is FQNEAQ. The CDR3: CASSLAREDTQYF. The CDR3 nucleotides read TGTGCCAGCAGCTTAGCCAGGGAAGATACGCAGTATTTT.

V and J are TRBV2 and TRBJ2-3; D uncertain. Germline loops: CDR1 SNHLY, CDR2 FYNNEI. The V gene lost 2 bases and the J gene lost 6 bases, with 12 bases spanning the gap. The CDR3 is 14 amino acids. The CDR3 DNA follows: TGTGCCAGCAGTGAATTTCGAACGAGGGATACGCAGTATTTT. Its protein product is CASSEFRTRDTQYF.

The chain has TRBV6-4 and TRBJ2-1; 7 nucleotides match TRBD1. After removal of 2 bases from V and 2 bases from J, the junction contained 6 bases not matched to a gene. Germline CDR1 reads MRHNA; CDR2 reads SNTAGT. This CDR3 has 16 residues. Here the CDR3 reads CASSDRQGVTYNEQFF. For the CDR3, the DNA is TGTGCCAGCAGTGACCGGCAGGGGGTCACCTACAATGAGCAGTTCTTC.

The rearrangement uses TRBV7-9 and TRBJ2-3; D is uncertain. The CDR3 extends over 14 amino acids. Trimming removed 5 bases from V and 4 bases from J, with 13 bases in between. Germline V gene data show CDR1 as SEHNR and CDR2 as FQNEAQ (reference sequence). CDR3 coding DNA: TGTGCCAGCAGCCCGGGTTTGAGGTCAGATACGCAGTATTTT. This encodes CASSPGLRSDTQYF.

The chain uses TRBV7-6 and TRBJ2-2, with D unclear. The CDR3 has 13 residues. V dropped 5 bases and J dropped 7 bases, with 11 bases sitting between them. Germline V gives CDR1 SGHVS, CDR2 FNYEAQ. In nucleotides, the CDR3 is TGTGCCAGCAGCCCTGGAGTCGGCGGGGAGCTGTTTTTT. Amino acids: CASSPGVGGELFF.

V gene TRBV2 combines with J gene TRBJ1-3; a weak D match, TRBD1 (6 bases). V gave up 5 bases and J gave up 4 bases, with 12 bases separating them. Germline lookup yields CDR1 SNHLY and CDR2 FYNNEI. The CDR3 is 14 residues long. CDR3 sequence: CASSQQQGGNTIYF. In nucleotides, the CDR3 is TGTGCCAGCAGTCAACAGCAGGGGGGAAACACCATATATTTT.

The sample holds one count of this clone. This sequence joins TRBV9 and TRBJ1-4, with 11 bases matching TRBD1. CDR3 length equals 17 residues. CDR1 and CDR2 (germline): SGDLS, YYNGEE. V was pared by 0 bases and J by 2 bases, with 3 bases of the junction left unmatched. The CDR3 nucleotides are TGTGCCAGCAGCGTAGGGACAGGGGGCTTGACTAATGAAAAACTGTTTTTT. Translation gives CASSVGTGGLTNEKLFF.